This entry lists 24 T cell receptor beta chains sequenced from one sample in a study of spatial heterogeneity in lung cancer. Their recognized antigens are unknown. Time point in this sample: sample taken at primary tumor resection. Overall study results and limits: Tumor mutation count correlated with how many alpha and beta TCRs expanded intratumorally.

TCRdb passed the 5' RACE reads through MiXCR, listing each CDR3 protein once. The sample consists of over a thousand distinct CDR3 sequences, 9.8% of them appearing once. The sequenced sample was lung tumor tissue, obtained at surgery. The receptors come from a female donor with early-stage non-small cell lung cancer.

This clonotype has ten or more counts. This beta chain represents an off-target read in a library built for alpha chains; its size is of limited meaning. The chain links TRBV7-2 to TRBJ2-2; D not certain. The CDR3 has 14 amino acids. CDR1 and CDR2 from the germline V gene are SGHTA and FQGNSA. V was pared by 5 bases and J by 4 bases, with 11 bases between. Here the CDR3 reads CASSLDFGTGELFF. For the CDR3, the DNA is TGTGCCAGCAGCCTCGACTTTGGCACCGGGGAGCTGTTTTTT.

This clonotype is medium-sized by share. This beta chain slipped into a library made for alpha chains as a stray read, so its size is not meaningful. The rearrangement uses TRBV7-2 and TRBJ2-7; 8 nucleotides agree with TRBD1. V shed 0 bases and J 6 bases; nucleotides not matched to a gene: 7. The CDR3 extends over 15 amino acids. Germline CDR1 is SGHTA and CDR2 is FQGNSA. CDR3 sequence (DNA): TGTGCCAGCAGCTTAGCGCCCAGGGGGCTGAGCGAGCAGTACTTC. Its protein is CASSLAPRGLSEQYF.

This clonotype is large within its sample. In a library made to pick up alpha chains, this beta chain is a stray read with a size that means little. The V gene is TRBV11-2, the J gene TRBJ2-7; 9 bases are a match to TRBD1. The CDR3 is 14 amino acids. Germline loops: CDR1 SGHAT, CDR2 FQNNGV. The V and J ends lost 5 bases and 5 bases, in that order; junction bases with no gene match: 7. CDR3 nucleotides: TGTGCCAGCAGCACGGACAGGGGATCCCACGAGCAGTACTTC. It specifies CASSTDRGSHEQYF.

This clonotype counts as medium-sized (0.01 to 0.1%). The library was designed around alpha chains, so this beta chain is a stray read whose abundance carries little weight. The genes are TRBV20-1 and TRBJ2-7; possible D gene TRBD2, 6 bases. This CDR3 has 13 residues. Trimming shortened V by 6 bases and J by 0 bases, and 12 bases separated the two germline ends. Germline CDR1 reads DFQATT; CDR2 reads SNEGSKA (reference sequence). The chain's CDR3 is CSARLGHSYEQYF. CDR3 DNA sequence: TGCAGTGCCCGACTAGGCCACTCCTACGAGCAGTACTTC.

In its sample, this clonotype is medium-sized. With the library built for alpha chains, this beta chain is off target and its frequency is not meaningful. The V call is TRBV4-2, the J call TRBJ2-1; D is unresolved. Germline CDR1 and CDR2: LGHNA and YNFKEQ. The CDR3 extends over 11 amino acids. Trimming cost V 4 bases and J 6 bases, with 4 bases left between them. CDR3 bases: TGTGCCAGCAGCCCTGGCAATGAGCAGTTCTTC. As protein: CASSPGNEQFF.

In its sample, this clonotype ranks as medium-sized. This beta chain is a stray sequence in a library constructed for alpha chains; its clone size is not meaningful. The genes are TRBV18 and TRBJ2-3, with TRBD1 matching over 9 bases. CDR1 and CDR2 (germline): KGHSH, LQKENI. The length of the CDR3 is 17 residues. V lost 2 bases to trimming and J lost 4 bases; unmatched junction nucleotides: 10. CDR3 residues: CASSPLTGGVSPDTQYF. DNA for the CDR3: TGTGCCAGCTCACCATTAACAGGGGGCGTAAGTCCAGATACGCAGTATTTT.

Sample share makes this clonotype medium-sized. Being off target in a library aimed at alpha chains, this beta chain has a size of little meaning. V is TRBV20-1 and J is TRBJ2-4; maybe TRBD2 (6 bases). CDR1 is DFQATT, CDR2 SNEGSKA, per germline (reference sequence). The CDR3 is 13 residues long. The ends were cut back, 3 bases at V and 6 bases at J, with 12 bases in the middle. Here the CDR3 reads CSARGGGGNIQYF. As DNA, the CDR3 is TGCAGTGCTAGGGGGGGAGGCGGAAACATTCAGTACTTC.

On this clonotype itself: This beta chain appears as a stray read in a library generated for alpha chains; its size is not informative. This chain joins TRBV7-2 and TRBJ2-3; 10 bases align to TRBD2. CDR3 length: 15 residues. After removal of 5 bases from V and 4 bases from J, the junction contained 6 bases not matched to a gene. Per germline, CDR1 SGHTA and CDR2 FQGNSA. DNA for the CDR3: TGTGCCAGCAGCGTGACTAGCGGGCGGGCAGATACGCAGTATTTT. Its protein product is CASSVTSGRADTQYF. Supplemented by reference TRBV7-2 and TRBJ2-3, the full variable domain reads GAGVSQSPSNKVTEKGKDVELRCDPISGHTALYWYRQSLGQGLEFLIYFQGNSAPDKSGLPSDRFSAERTGGSVSTLTIQRTQQEDSAVYLCASSVTSGRADTQYFGPGTRLTVL.

This clonotype is medium-sized in the sample. The library was prepared for alpha chains; this beta chain is a stray read, so its frequency means little. The V gene is TRBV7-2, the J gene TRBJ2-1, with 9 bases matching TRBD2. Germline trimming cut 4 bases from V and 8 bases from J; bases unmatched to any gene: 9. The CDR3 has 15 amino acids. Germline lookup yields CDR1 SGHTA and CDR2 FQGNSA. CDR3 nucleotide sequence: TGTGCCAGCAGCTGGGGGGGACTAGCTGCTGATGAGCAGTTCTTC. It codes for CASSWGGLAADEQFF.

This clonotype was counted many times. This beta chain turned up in a library designed for alpha chains; as an off-target read, its abundance says little. This sequence joins TRBV10-2 and TRBJ2-5; 8 bases map to TRBD2. After removal of 3 bases from V and 5 bases from J, the junction contained 5 bases not matched to a gene. This CDR3 has 14 amino acids. Germline CDR1 and CDR2: WSHSY and SAAADI. The CDR3 spells CASSEAGVGETQYF. CDR3 nucleotides: TGCGCCAGCAGTGAAGCGGGAGTAGGGGAGACCCAGTACTTC.

This clonotype is medium-sized (0.01 to 0.1%) by share. This beta chain is off target for a library built for alpha chains, so its abundance means little. This sequence joins TRBV6-8 and TRBJ2-2, with D unclear. The germline V gene encodes CDR1 MNHGY and CDR2 SAAAGT. V was clipped by 2 bases and J by 3 bases, with 4 bases between them. This CDR3 is built from 13 residues. CDR3 region: CASSYGDTGELFF. CDR3 DNA: TGTGCCAGCAGTTACGGGGACACCGGGGAGCTGTTTTTT.

Concerning this clonotype itself: This beta chain is an off-target read within a library intended for alpha chains, so its frequency means little. The chain uses TRBV18 and TRBJ2-3; D not certain. CDR3 length: 13 residues. V was trimmed by 0 bases and J by 5 bases, leaving 6 bases between them. Germline V gene data show CDR1 as KGHSH and CDR2 as LQKENI. As DNA, the CDR3 is TGTGCCAGCTCACCACCGGGGAAAGATACGCAGTATTTT. Its protein product is CASSPPGKDTQYF.

By sample share, this clonotype is medium-sized. This beta chain is an off-target read within a library intended for alpha chains, so its frequency means little. The J gene is TRBJ2-2, the V gene TRBV6-6; 10 bases map to TRBD2. The CDR3 has 16 residues. Per the germline V gene, CDR1 is MNHNY and CDR2 is SVGAGI (reference sequence). Germline trimming cut 2 bases from V and 4 bases from J; bases unmatched to any gene: 4. CDR3 protein: CASSYLRLAGTGELFF. CDR3 DNA sequence: TGTGCCAGCAGTTACCTGAGACTAGCGGGCACCGGGGAGCTGTTTTTT.

This clonotype rates as large (0.1 to 1%). This beta chain is an unintended read in a library built for alpha chains; its size means little. CDR3 amino acids: CASTPGLAGHARFF. In nucleotides, the CDR3 is TGTGCCAGCACCCCGGGGCTAGCGGGTCATGCGCGGTTCTTC. The V call is TRBV7-2, the J call TRBJ2-1; TRBD2 aligns across 8 bases. J was trimmed by 15 bases and V by 7 bases; bases with no gene match: 17. Germline V gives CDR1 SGHTA, CDR2 FQGNSA. The CDR3 spans 14 residues.

This clonotype is labeled medium-sized (0.01 to 0.1%). The size of this beta chain means little, since it is a stray read in a library made for alpha chains. The J gene is TRBJ2-3, the V gene TRBV27, with TRBD2 identical over 13 bases. CDR1 is MNHEY, CDR2 SMNVEV, per germline (reference sequence). With 5 bases clipped from V and 7 bases from J, the junction kept 9 bases outside the gene matches. The CDR3 length is 16 residues. CDR3 sequence (DNA): TGTGCCAGCAGTGGGACTAGCGGGACCTTCGGAAATACGCAGTATTTT. Translation gives CASSGTSGTFGNTQYF.

This clonotype is judged medium-sized (0.01 to 0.1%). Found in a library prepared for alpha chains, this beta chain is an off-target read, and its abundance has little meaning. The CDR3 DNA reads TGCAGCGCCGAGTTACCGGGACCTCCGAACACTGAAGCTTTCTTT. This sequence encodes CSAELPGPPNTEAFF. This chain joins TRBV20-1 and TRBJ1-1; a weak D match, TRBD1 (5 bases). CDR3 length: 15 residues. Per the germline V gene, CDR1 is DFQATT and CDR2 is SNEGSKA (reference sequence).

This clonotype was seen at least ten times. Since it is a stray read in a library aimed at alpha chains, this beta chain has a size that is not meaningful. The chain combines TRBV3-1 with TRBJ2-3; 10 bases line up with TRBD2. V shed 1 base and J 3 bases; nucleotides not matched to a gene: 10. CDR3 size: 18 residues. CDR1 LGHDT and CDR2 YNNKEL come from the germline V gene (reference sequence). CDR3 residues: CASSQAETLAGVTDTQYF. The CDR3 nucleotides read TGTGCCAGCAGCCAAGCTGAAACCCTAGCGGGGGTTACAGATACGCAGTATTTT.

This clonotype has ten or more counts. This beta chain is an unintended read in a library built for alpha chains; its size means little. The CDR3 DNA follows: TGTGCCAGTAGTATAATGGACAGGGGGCGAGATCAGCCCCAGCATTTT. Translating it yields CASSIMDRGRDQPQHF. This rearrangement joins TRBV19 to TRBJ1-5; 11 bases are shared with TRBD1. V shed 2 bases, J shed 5 bases, and the junction held 5 bases outside the gene matches. This CDR3 region has 16 residues. Germline V gives CDR1 LNHDA, CDR2 SQIVND (reference sequence).

About this clonotype itself: For a library built for alpha chains, this beta chain is a stray read; little rests on its size. The J gene is TRBJ2-3, the V gene TRBV20-1, with TRBD2 matching over 13 bases. The CDR3 length is 15 residues. The germline V gene encodes CDR1 DFQATT and CDR2 SNEGSKA (reference sequence). Trimming at V came to 4 bases and at J to 6 bases, leaving 7 bases not matched to a gene. The CDR3 coding sequence is TGCAGTGCTATTCAACTAGCGGGGGGGGAGGATACGCAGTATTTT. Translating gives CSAIQLAGGEDTQYF.

This clonotype rates as medium-sized. This beta chain is off target for a library built for alpha chains, so its abundance means little. The chain carries TRBV4-3 and TRBJ2-7; D perhaps matches TRBD1 (5 bases). V lost 0 bases, J lost 6 bases, and 9 bases lay in between. This CDR3 region has 13 residues. The germline V gene has CDR1 LGHNA and CDR2 YSLEER. The CDR3 reads CASSQEQGSEQYF. The CDR3 DNA reads TGCGCCAGCAGCCAAGAGCAGGGATCCGAGCAGTACTTC.

This clonotype is medium-sized within its sample. Little can be read into the size of this beta chain, an off-target read in a library designed for alpha chains. The chain employs TRBV3-1 and TRBJ2-1, with D possibly matching TRBD1 (5 bases). The germline V and J ends were trimmed by 1 base and 1 base, with 8 bases remaining between them. Germline V gene sequence: CDR1 LGHDT, CDR2 YNNKEL (reference sequence). The CDR3 loop spans 15 amino acids. DNA of the CDR3: TGTGCCAGCAGCCAAGGTTCAGGGTCCTACAATGAGCAGTTCTTC. Protein: CASSQGSGSYNEQFF.

At least ten counts were recorded for this clonotype. This beta chain was picked up by a library intended for alpha chains and is off target, so its count carries little meaning. The V call is TRBV20-1, the J call TRBJ1-2, with D perhaps TRBD1 (5 bases). The germline gives CDR1 DFQATT, CDR2 SNEGSKA (reference sequence). The CDR3 has 13 amino acids. V was pared by 3 bases and J by 3 bases, with 11 bases between. The CDR3, as DNA: TGCAGTGCTAGTGGGGACCTTTACTATGGCTACACCTTC. It yields the protein CSASGDLYYGYTF.

Many counts were recorded for this clonotype. This beta chain is off target for a library built for alpha chains, so its abundance means little. The chain is built from TRBV7-9 and TRBJ2-7; D is tentatively TRBD1 or TRBD2 (5 bases each). This CDR3 has 13 amino acids. Germline V gives CDR1 SEHNR, CDR2 FQNEAQ (reference sequence). V was trimmed by 5 bases and J by 6 bases, leaving 14 bases between them. Here the CDR3 reads CASSNARGSEQYF. The CDR3 DNA reads as TGTGCCAGCAGCAACGCCCGGGGCTCCGAGCAGTACTTC.

This clonotype has ten or more counts. This beta chain was picked up by a library intended for alpha chains and is off target, so its count carries little meaning. The rearrangement uses TRBV7-9 and TRBJ2-5; D perhaps matches TRBD2 (5 bases). The length of the CDR3 is 14 residues. Germline values: CDR1 SEHNR, CDR2 FQNEAQ (reference sequence). Trimming left V 0 bases short and J 3 bases short, with 8 bases between. This CDR3 is CASSLAGLEETQYF. The CDR3 DNA is TGTGCCAGCAGCTTAGCCGGACTGGAAGAGACCCAGTACTTC.